This passage covers 18 T cell receptor beta chains from one sample sequenced in a study of blood T cell repertoires in COVID-19. Sequencing used immunoSEQ multiplex PCR; TCRdb keeps in-frame clones, though not all of them. The sample includes hundreds of thousands of clones, over 85% of them seen just once. Sequencing used PBMCs or T cells enriched from blood (not recorded which). Source of these receptors: a man in his 60s who had recovered from COVID-19.

V gene TRBV6-5 combines with J gene TRBJ2-7; a possible D gene is TRBD1 (5 bases). The germline V gene encodes CDR1 MNHEY and CDR2 SVGAGI. The CDR3 consists of 14 residues. The V and J ends lost 3 bases and 2 bases respectively, with 11 bases between them. Here the CDR3 reads CASSYTRAAYEQYF. Here the CDR3 DNA reads TGTGCCAGCAGTTATACCAGGGCCGCCTACGAGCAGTACTTC.

The V and J genes are TRBV18 and TRBJ1-2; no reliable D call. Deletions cut 4 bases from V and 7 bases from J, with 10 bases between. CDR3 length: 12 residues. Germline V CDR1 and CDR2: KGHSH, LQKENI. The DNA for the CDR3 is TGTGCCAGCTCACTTTCCGGGTCTGGCTACACCTTC. This sequence encodes CASSLSGSGYTF.

The V call is TRBV4-3, the J call TRBJ2-2, with D perhaps matching TRBD1 (5 bases). Per the germline V gene, CDR1 is LGHNA and CDR2 is YSLEER. Trimming removed 0 bases at V and 9 bases at J, with 14 bases between. This CDR3 is built from 15 residues. CDR3 residues: CASSQDHGAPRELFF. CDR3 DNA: TGCGCCAGCAGCCAAGATCATGGGGCCCCCAGGGAGCTGTTTTTT.

The V gene is TRBV19, the J gene TRBJ2-1, with 10 bases that match TRBD2. CDR1 and CDR2 (germline): LNHDA, SQIVND (reference sequence). The CDR3 runs to 17 residues. Unmatched junction bases numbered 9, after V lost 6 bases and J lost 1 base. The CDR3 DNA reads as TGTGCCAGTAGCCAAACGGGACTAGCGACTTCCTACAATGAGCAGTTCTTC. Encoded protein: CASSQTGLATSYNEQFF.

The V gene is TRBV7-3, the J gene TRBJ2-3, with 10 bases identical to TRBD2. Germline V gene sequence: CDR1 SGHTA, CDR2 FQGTGA. The CDR3 spans 16 residues. V was clipped by 5 bases and J by 4 bases; unmatched bases: 9. CDR3 loop: CASSPLAGAFADTQYF. The DNA of the CDR3 is TGTGCCAGCAGCCCGCTAGCGGGAGCTTTCGCAGATACGCAGTATTTT.

The rearrangement uses TRBV10-3 and TRBJ1-6; the match to TRBD1 covers 10 bases. The CDR3 contains 16 residues. Losses at the gene ends were 6 bases for V and 2 bases for J; bases not matched to a gene: 4. Germline V gene lookup returns CDR1 ENHRY and CDR2 SYGVKD. This CDR3 is CAISPGQGPYNSPLHF. The CDR3 bases are TGTGCCATCAGCCCGGGACAGGGGCCCTATAATTCACCCCTCCACTTT.

The V and J genes are TRBV5-4 and TRBJ2-7; 7 positions match TRBD1. Per the germline V gene, CDR1 is SGHNT and CDR2 is YYREEE (reference sequence). This CDR3 has 14 residues. V dropped 4 bases and J dropped 3; count of bases not matched to a gene: 7. CDR3 coding DNA: TGTGCCAGCAGCCTTACAGGGGATCGCTACGAGCAGTACTTC. This encodes CASSLTGDRYEQYF.

This chain links TRBV2 with TRBJ1-6; the match to TRBD1 covers 9 bases. Looked up from germline, CDR1 is SNHLY and CDR2 is FYNNEI. The CDR3 length is 15 residues. Trimming removed 3 bases from V and 7 bases from J; junction bases left unmatched: 4. CDR3 protein: CASSDQGQGNSPLHF. CDR3 nucleotides: TGTGCCAGCAGTGACCAGGGACAGGGAAATTCACCCCTCCACTTT.

The rearrangement uses TRBV5-1 and TRBJ1-1, with a tentative D call TRBD1 (5 bases). The CDR3 spans 15 residues. V lost 2 bases and J lost 1, with 12 bases in between. Germline loops: CDR1 SGHRS, CDR2 YFSETQ. The DNA of the CDR3 is TGCGCCAGCAGCTTCTCTGGACAAGGGAACACTGAAGCTTTCTTT. This translates into CASSFSGQGNTEAFF.

This chain connects TRBV9 to TRBJ2-2, with TRBD1 as a possible D gene (5 bases). V lost 0 bases and J 5 bases, leaving 20 bases between the germline ends. This CDR3 has 18 amino acids. Germline loops: CDR1 SGDLS, CDR2 YYNGEE. CDR3 loop: CASSVATGWQGFTGELFF. CDR3 bases: TGTGCCAGCAGCGTAGCTACCGGTTGGCAGGGCTTTACCGGGGAGCTGTTTTTT.

The table lists this clone with a count of one. This rearrangement joins TRBV7-8 to TRBJ2-7; D unclear. Trimming cost V 2 bases and J 2 bases, with 10 bases left between them. CDR3 length equals 14 residues. CDR1 and CDR2 (germline): SGHVS, FQNEAQ. The CDR3 spells CASSLSGGPYEQYF. The CDR3 coding sequence is TGTGCCAGCAGCTTAAGTGGCGGTCCCTACGAGCAGTACTTC.

The chain carries TRBV30 and TRBJ2-7; a possible D gene is TRBD2 (6 bases). The CDR3 has 13 residues. Trimming removed 3 bases from V and 4 bases from J, with 13 bases in between. The germline V gene encodes CDR1 GTSNPN and CDR2 SVGIG (reference sequence). The CDR3 nucleotides read TGTGCCTGGAGATTAGGTGGGGGGTACGAGCAGTACTTC. Its translation is CAWRLGGGYEQYF.

The sample holds a few counts of this clone. J is TRBJ1-2 and V is TRBV2, with a tentative D call TRBD1 (6 bases). The CDR3 spans 13 residues. Germline CDR1 SNHLY, CDR2 FYNNEI. V was trimmed by 5 bases and J by 5 bases, leaving 12 bases between them. The CDR3 spells CASSKGQRYGYTF. The CDR3 nucleotides read TGTGCCAGCAGTAAAGGACAGAGATATGGCTACACCTTC.

The rearrangement links TRBV11-2 to TRBJ1-1; D may be TRBD1 (5 bases). V was clipped by 0 bases and J by 5 bases, with 16 bases between them. The germline gives CDR1 SGHAT, CDR2 FQNNGV. The CDR3 length is 16 residues. Here the CDR3 reads CASSLDSGSQGTEAFF. CDR3 nucleotides: TGTGCCAGCAGCTTAGACTCCGGGTCGCAGGGTACTGAAGCTTTCTTT. Drawing the rest from reference TRBV11-2 and TRBJ1-1, the complete variable domain is EAGVAQSPRYKIIEKRQSVAFWCNPISGHATLYWYQQILGQGPKLLIQFQNNGVVDDSQLPKDRFSAERLKGVDSTLKIQPAKLEDSAVYLCASSLDSGSQGTEAFFGQGTRLTVV.

The chain couples TRBV5-6 to TRBJ2-5; tentatively, D is TRBD2 (6 bases). CDR1 is SGHDT, CDR2 YYEEEE, per germline. The V and J ends lost 0 bases and 5 bases respectively, with 17 bases between them. CDR3 length equals 16 residues. The CDR3, as DNA: TGTGCCAGCAGCTTGGGCGGCAGAGTACGGGGGGAGACCCAGTACTTC. It is translated as CASSLGGRVRGETQYF.

This chain connects TRBV6-5 to TRBJ2-1, with TRBD1 identical over 7 bases. In germline, CDR1 is MNHEY, CDR2 SVGAGI. The junction had 3 bases not matched to a gene; V was cut back by 4 bases and J by 9 bases. The CDR3 covers 12 residues. The CDR3 nucleotides read TGTGCCAGCAGTTCACAGGGGCTTGAGCAGTTCTTC. Encoded protein: CASSSQGLEQFF.

The J gene is TRBJ1-6, the V gene TRBV14, with a tentative D call TRBD1 (6 bases). Germline lookup yields CDR1 SGHDN and CDR2 FVKESK. The CDR3 covers 14 residues. V was pared by 0 bases and J by 8 bases, with 8 bases between. CDR3 region: CASSQDRGYSPLHF. For the CDR3, the DNA is TGTGCCAGCAGCCAAGACAGGGGTTATTCACCCCTCCACTTT.

The chain couples TRBV5-1 to TRBJ1-6, with no clear D. CDR3 length: 13 residues. Trimming removed 4 bases at V and 7 bases at J, with 9 bases between. Germline loops: CDR1 SGHRS, CDR2 YFSETQ. The CDR3 region has the DNA TGCGCCAGCAGCAGAGGGCCAAATTCACCCCTCCACTTT. It yields the protein CASSRGPNSPLHF.